This T cell receptor beta chain was retrieved from a study of blood T cell repertoires in COVID-19. Study overall: Samples taken during acute and convalescent COVID-19 were collected in the United States, Italy and Spain.

This clone was counted a single time. Original processing notes: Reference gene primer amplification gave estimated nucleated cell counts. Only in-frame clones appear in the TCRdb table, and some are missing; sequencing was by immunoSEQ multiplex PCR. V and J calls and clone size are those listed in that table; D and trimming were worked out from the DNA. The sample includes 150,000 or so clones, almost 85% seen only once; the top ten take roughly 11%. V was pared by 4 bases and J by 13 bases, with 20 bases between. CDR3 size: 14 residues. Germline CDR1 reads GTSNPN; CDR2 reads SVGIG (reference sequence). Ages ranged from 18 to 89 years, with residence in about two dozen US areas. Donors in Cohort 3 who had recovered were those with two negative PCRs, healthcare professional clearance, or resolution of their symptoms.

The chain employs TRBV30 and TRBJ1-6; tentatively, D is TRBD1 (6 bases). Source material: PBMCs or T cells enriched from blood (not recorded which). This clonotype originated in a man aged 50 to 60 who had recovered from COVID-19. CDR3 coding DNA: TGTGCCTGGACCGTGGGGGGGGCACAGTCTCCCCTCCACTTT. Residues: CAWTVGGAQSPLHF.